The source of this T cell receptor beta chain is a study of T cell repertoires in aging, cancer and after chemotherapy. This clonotype turned up a few times. No antigen is known for it. Deletions cut 3 bases from V and 7 bases from J, with 16 bases between. The CDR3 runs 15 residues. The germline gives CDR1 MNHEY, CDR2 SVGAGI. A mixed TRB-A/B primer pool amplified rearranged TRB by multiplex touch-down PCR. One entry per CDR3 protein, called by TCRdb with MiXCR from the multiplex PCR reads. The repertoire holds some 700 distinct CDR3 sequences, with roughly 40% as singletons. General study results and limits: In each cancer cohort, median generation probability increased across chemotherapy, suggesting thymic output rebounded. Immunological memory after chemotherapy cannot be judged from the repertoire data. Age-matched healthy donors had significantly more diverse, less clonal blood TCR repertoires than untreated cancer patients.

TCR beta rearrangements were amplified from peripheral blood genomic DNA. Sequencing was done on a sample of blood. The V call is TRBV6-5, the J call TRBJ2-1; D perhaps matches TRBD2 (6 bases). The clonotype comes from a human donor with a solid tumor. Written as DNA, the CDR3 is TGTGCCAGCAGTTATTTGGCGGGACGTGGGAATGAGCAGTTCTTC. Protein sequence: CASSYLAGRGNEQFF.